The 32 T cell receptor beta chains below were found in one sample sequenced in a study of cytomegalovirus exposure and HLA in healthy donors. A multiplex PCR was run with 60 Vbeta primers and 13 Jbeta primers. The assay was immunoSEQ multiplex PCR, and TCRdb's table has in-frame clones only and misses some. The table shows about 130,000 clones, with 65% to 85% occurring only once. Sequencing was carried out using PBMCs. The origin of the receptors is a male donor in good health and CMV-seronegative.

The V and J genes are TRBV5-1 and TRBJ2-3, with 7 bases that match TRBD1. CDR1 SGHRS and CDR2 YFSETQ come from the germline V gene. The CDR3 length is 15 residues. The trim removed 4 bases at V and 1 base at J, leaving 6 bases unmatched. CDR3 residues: CASSRAGGGTDTQYF. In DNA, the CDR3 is TGCGCCAGCAGCAGAGCAGGGGGAGGCACAGATACGCAGTATTTT.

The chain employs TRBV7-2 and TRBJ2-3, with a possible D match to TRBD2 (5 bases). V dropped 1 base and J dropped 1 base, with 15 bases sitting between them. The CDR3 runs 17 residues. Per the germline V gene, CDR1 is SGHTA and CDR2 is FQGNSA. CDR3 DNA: TGTGCCAGCAGCTTAGATGCACTAGTTAGAGGCACAGATACGCAGTATTTT. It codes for CASSLDALVRGTDTQYF.

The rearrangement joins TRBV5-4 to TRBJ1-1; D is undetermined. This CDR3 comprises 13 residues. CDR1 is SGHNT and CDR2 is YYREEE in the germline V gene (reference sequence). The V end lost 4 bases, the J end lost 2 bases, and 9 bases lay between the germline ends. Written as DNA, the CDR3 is TGTGCCAGCAGCCCGCGGTTCAACACTGAAGCTTTCTTT. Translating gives CASSPRFNTEAFF. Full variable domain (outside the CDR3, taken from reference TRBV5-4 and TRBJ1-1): ETGVTQSPTHLIKTRGQQVTLRCSSQSGHNTVSWYQQALGQGPQFIFQYYREEENGRGNFPPRFSGLQFPNYSSELNVNALELDDSALYLCASSPRFNTEAFFGQGTRLTVV.

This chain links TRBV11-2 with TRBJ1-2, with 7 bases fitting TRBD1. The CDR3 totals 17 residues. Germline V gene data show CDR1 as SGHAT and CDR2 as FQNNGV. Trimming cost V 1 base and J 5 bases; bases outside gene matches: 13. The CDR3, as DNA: TGTGCCAGCAGCTTAGTCCCTGGACAGGAGGTAGATTATGGCTACACCTTC. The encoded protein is CASSLVPGQEVDYGYTF.

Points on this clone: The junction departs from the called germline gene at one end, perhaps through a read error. CDR3: CASSGQGVKNSQYF. DNA for the CDR3: TGTGCCAGTAGTGGACAGGGGGTCAAAAACAGTCAGTACTTC. The V and J genes are TRBV19 and TRBJ2-4, with TRBD1 matching 10 bases. Germline-derived CDR1 and CDR2 are LNHDA and SQIVND (reference sequence). This CDR3 is 14 amino acids long.

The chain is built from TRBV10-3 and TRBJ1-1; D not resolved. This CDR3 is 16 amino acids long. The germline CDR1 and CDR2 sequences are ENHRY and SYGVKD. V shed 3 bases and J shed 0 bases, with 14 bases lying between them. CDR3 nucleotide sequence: TGTGCCATCAGTGATGAACCGCACACTATGAACACTGAAGCTTTCTTT. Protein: CAISDEPHTMNTEAFF.

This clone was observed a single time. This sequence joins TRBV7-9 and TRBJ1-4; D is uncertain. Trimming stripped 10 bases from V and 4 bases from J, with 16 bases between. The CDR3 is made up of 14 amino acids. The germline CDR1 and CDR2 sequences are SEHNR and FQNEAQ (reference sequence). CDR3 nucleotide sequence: TGTGCCACCGGGCCTTACCGGGGTAATGAAAAACTGTTTTTT. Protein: CATGPYRGNEKLFF. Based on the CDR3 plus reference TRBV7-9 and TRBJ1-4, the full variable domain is DTGVSQNPRHKITKRGQNVTFRCDPISEHNRLYWYRQTLGQGPEFLTYFQNEAQLEKSRLLSDRFSAERPKGSFSTLEIQRTEQGDSAMYLCATGPYRGNEKLFFGSGTQLSVL.

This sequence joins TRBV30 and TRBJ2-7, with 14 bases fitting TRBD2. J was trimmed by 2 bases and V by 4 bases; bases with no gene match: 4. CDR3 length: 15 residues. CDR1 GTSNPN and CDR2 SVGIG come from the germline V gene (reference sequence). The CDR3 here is CAWKGLAGEPYEQYF. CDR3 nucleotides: TGTGCCTGGAAGGGACTAGCGGGGGAACCCTACGAGCAGTACTTC.

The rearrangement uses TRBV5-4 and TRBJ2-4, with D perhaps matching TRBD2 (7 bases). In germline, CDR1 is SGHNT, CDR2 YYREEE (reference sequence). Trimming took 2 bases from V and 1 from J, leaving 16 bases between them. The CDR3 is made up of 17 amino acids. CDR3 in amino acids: CASSFGLGGDAKNIQYF. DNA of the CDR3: TGTGCCAGCAGCTTCGGGCTAGGGGGGGATGCCAAAAACATTCAGTACTTC.

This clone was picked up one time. The CDR3 region is CASSQAGYNNSPLHF. The CDR3 DNA follows: TGCGCCAGCAGCCAAGCAGGCTACAATAATTCACCCCTCCACTTT. The chain links TRBV4-1 to TRBJ1-6; D is unresolved. Per germline, CDR1 MGHRA and CDR2 YSYEKL. The ends were cut back, 1 base at V and 5 bases at J, with 9 bases in the middle. The CDR3 length is 15 residues.

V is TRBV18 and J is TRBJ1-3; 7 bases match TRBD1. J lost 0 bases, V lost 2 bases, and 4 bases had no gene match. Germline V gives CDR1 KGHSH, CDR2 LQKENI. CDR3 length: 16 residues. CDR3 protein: CASSPVTGRSGNTIYF. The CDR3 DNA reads TGTGCCAGCTCACCAGTGACAGGGCGCTCTGGAAACACCATATATTTT.

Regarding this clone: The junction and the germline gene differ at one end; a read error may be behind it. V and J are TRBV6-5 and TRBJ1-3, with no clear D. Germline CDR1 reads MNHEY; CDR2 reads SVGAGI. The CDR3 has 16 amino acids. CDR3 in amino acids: CTSSYGGPSSGNTIYF. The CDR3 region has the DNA TGTACCAGCAGTTACGGAGGTCCGAGCTCTGGAAACACCATATATTTT.

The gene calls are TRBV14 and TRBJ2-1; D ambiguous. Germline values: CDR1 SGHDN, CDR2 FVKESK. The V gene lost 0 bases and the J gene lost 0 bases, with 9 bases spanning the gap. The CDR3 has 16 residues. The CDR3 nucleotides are TGTGCCAGCAGCCAAGATGAGGTTTTCTCCTACAATGAGCAGTTCTTC. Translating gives CASSQDEVFSYNEQFF.

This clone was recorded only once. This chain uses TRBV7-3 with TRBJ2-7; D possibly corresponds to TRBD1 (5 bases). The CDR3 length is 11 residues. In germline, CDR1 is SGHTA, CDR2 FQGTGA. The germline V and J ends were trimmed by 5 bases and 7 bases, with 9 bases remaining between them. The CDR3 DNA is TGTGCCAGCAGCAACAAGGGGGAGCAGTACTTC. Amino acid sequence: CASSNKGEQYF.

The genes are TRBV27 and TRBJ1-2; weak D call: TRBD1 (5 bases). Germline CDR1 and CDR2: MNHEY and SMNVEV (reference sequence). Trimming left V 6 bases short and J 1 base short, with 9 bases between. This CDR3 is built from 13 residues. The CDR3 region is CASRATVNYGYTF. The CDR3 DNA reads TGTGCCAGCAGGGCGACAGTTAACTATGGCTACACCTTC.

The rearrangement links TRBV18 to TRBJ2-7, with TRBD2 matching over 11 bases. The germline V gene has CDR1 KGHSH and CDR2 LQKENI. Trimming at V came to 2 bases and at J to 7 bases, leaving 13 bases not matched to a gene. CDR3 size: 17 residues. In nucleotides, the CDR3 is TGTGCCAGCTCACCAGGGCTAGCGGGAGGAACGTCGGGGGAGCAGTACTTC. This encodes CASSPGLAGGTSGEQYF.

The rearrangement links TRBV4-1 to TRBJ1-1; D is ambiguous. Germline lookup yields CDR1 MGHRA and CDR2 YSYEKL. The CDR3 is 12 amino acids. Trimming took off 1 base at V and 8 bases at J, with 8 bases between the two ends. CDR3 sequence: CASSQVGAEAFF. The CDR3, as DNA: TGCGCCAGCAGCCAAGTTGGAGCCGAAGCTTTCTTT.

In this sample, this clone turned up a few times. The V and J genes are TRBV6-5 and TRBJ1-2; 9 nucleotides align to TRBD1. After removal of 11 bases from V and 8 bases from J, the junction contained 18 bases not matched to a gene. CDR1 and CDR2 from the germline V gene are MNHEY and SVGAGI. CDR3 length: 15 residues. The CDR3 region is CAAIFLTGGAGGYTF. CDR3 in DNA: TGTGCCGCAATCTTTTTAACAGGGGGCGCGGGAGGCTACACCTTC.

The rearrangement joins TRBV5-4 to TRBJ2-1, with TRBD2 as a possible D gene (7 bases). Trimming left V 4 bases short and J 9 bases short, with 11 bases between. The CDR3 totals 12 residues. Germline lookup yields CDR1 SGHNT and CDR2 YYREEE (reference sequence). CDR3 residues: CASSPGGLEQFF. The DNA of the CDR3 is TGTGCCAGCAGCCCGGGGGGCCTTGAGCAGTTCTTC.

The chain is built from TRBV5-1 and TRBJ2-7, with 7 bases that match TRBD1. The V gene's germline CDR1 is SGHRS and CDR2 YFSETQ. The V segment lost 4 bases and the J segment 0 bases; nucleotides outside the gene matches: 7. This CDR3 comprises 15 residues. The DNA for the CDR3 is TGCGCCAGCAGCACCAGGGGGAACCCCTCCTACGAGCAGTACTTC. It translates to CASSTRGNPSYEQYF.

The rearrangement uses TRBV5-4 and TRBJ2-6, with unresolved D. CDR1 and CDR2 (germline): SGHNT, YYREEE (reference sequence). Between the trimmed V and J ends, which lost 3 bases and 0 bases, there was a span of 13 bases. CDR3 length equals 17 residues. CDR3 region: CASSYIPGYSGANVLTF. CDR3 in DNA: TGTGCCAGCAGCTACATACCAGGTTACTCTGGGGCCAACGTCCTGACTTTC.

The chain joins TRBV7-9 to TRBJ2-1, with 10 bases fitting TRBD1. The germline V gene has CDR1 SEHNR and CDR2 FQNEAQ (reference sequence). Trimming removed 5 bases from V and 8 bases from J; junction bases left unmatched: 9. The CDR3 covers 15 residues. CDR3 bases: TGTGCCAGCAGCGCCGGGACAGGGGAGGTCGATGAGCAGTTCTTC. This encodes CASSAGTGEVDEQFF.

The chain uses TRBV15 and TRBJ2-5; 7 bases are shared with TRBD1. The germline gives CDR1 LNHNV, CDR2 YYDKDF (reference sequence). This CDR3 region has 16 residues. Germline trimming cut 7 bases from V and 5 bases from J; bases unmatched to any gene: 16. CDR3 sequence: CATISQLGRGKETQYF. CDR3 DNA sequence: TGTGCCACCATCAGTCAGCTCGGCAGGGGGAAGGAGACCCAGTACTTC.

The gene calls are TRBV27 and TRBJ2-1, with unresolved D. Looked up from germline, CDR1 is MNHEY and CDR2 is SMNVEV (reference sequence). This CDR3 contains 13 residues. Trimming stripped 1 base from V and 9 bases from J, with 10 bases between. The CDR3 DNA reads TGTGCCAGCAGTTTATTCCCGCGCGGTGAGCAGTTCTTC. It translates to CASSLFPRGEQFF.

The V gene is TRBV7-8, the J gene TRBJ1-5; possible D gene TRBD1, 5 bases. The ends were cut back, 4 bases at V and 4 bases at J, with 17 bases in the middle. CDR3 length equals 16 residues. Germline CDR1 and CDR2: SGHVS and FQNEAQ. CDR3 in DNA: TGTGCCAGCAGCTACTCCAGGGCGAGGATGAATCAGCCCCAGCATTTT. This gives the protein CASSYSRARMNQPQHF.

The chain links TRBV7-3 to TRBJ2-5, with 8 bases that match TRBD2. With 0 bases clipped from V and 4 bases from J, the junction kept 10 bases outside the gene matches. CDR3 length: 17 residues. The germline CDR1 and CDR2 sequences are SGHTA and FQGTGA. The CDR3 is CASSLTVAGTPGETQYF. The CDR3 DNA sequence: TGTGCCAGCAGCTTAACAGTAGCGGGGACACCGGGAGAGACCCAGTACTTC. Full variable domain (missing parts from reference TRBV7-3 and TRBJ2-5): GAGVSQTPSNKVTEKGKYVELRCDPISGHTALYWYRQSLGQGPEFLIYFQGTGAADDSGLPNDRFFAVRPEGSVSTLKIQRTERGDSAVYLCASSLTVAGTPGETQYFGPGTRLLVL.

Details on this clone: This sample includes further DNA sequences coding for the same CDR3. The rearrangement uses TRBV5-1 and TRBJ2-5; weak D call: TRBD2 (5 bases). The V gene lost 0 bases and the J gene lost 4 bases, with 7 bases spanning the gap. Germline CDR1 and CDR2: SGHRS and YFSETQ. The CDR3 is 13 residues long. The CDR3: CASSLGGGETQYF. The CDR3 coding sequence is TGCGCCAGCAGCTTGGGCGGAGGAGAGACCCAGTACTTC.

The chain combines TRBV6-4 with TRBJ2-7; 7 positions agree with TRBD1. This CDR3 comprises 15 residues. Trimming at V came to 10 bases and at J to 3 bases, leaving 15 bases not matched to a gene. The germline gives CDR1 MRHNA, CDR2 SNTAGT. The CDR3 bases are TGTGCCACCCCGACGCCCGGACAGGATATCTACGAGCAGTACTTC. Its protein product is CATPTPGQDIYEQYF.

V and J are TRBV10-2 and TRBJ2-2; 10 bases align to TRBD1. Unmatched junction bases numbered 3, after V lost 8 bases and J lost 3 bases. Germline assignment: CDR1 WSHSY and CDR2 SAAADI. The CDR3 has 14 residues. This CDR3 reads CASDRGRDTGELFF. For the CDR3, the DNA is TGCGCCAGCGACAGGGGGCGAGACACCGGGGAGCTGTTTTTT.

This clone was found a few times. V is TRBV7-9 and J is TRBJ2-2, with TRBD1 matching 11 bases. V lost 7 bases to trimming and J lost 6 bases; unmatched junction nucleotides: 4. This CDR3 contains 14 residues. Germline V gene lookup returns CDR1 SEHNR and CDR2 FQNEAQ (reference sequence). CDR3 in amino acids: CASKGQGAAGELFF. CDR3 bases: TGTGCCAGCAAAGGACAGGGGGCAGCCGGGGAGCTGTTTTTT.

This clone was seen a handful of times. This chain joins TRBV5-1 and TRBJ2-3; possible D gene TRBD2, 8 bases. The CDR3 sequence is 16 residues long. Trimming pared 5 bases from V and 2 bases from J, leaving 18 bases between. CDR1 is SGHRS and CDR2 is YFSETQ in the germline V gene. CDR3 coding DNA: TGCGCCAGCAGTCCGGGGGGGACAGTTGCCACAGATACGCAGTATTTT. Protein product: CASSPGGTVATDTQYF.

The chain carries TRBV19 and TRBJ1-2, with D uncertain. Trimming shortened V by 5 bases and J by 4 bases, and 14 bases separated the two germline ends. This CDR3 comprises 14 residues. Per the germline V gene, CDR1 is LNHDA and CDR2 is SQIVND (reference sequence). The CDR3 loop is CASSRSGFGYGYTF. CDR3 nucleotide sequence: TGTGCCAGTAGTCGCTCGGGATTTGGCTATGGCTACACCTTC.